The 20 T cell receptor beta chains in this list originate from one sample, sequenced in a study of OX40 agonist ivuxolimab in advanced cancers. Data came from immunoSEQ multiplex PCR; TCRdb stores just in-frame clones and leaves some out. The sample yields more than 85,000 clones, around 91% seen once. The specimen was CD4+ or CD8+ T cells sorted from blood, collected in a trial of the OX40 agonist ivuxolimab. The receptors stem from an adult with an advanced solid tumor such as melanoma, head and neck, liver or kidney cancer.

The chain joins TRBV9 to TRBJ2-1; 9 positions match TRBD2. This CDR3 is built from 13 residues. Germline V gene lookup returns CDR1 SGDLS and CDR2 YYNGEE. V shed 4 bases and J 7 bases; nucleotides not matched to a gene: 3. For the CDR3, the DNA is TGTGCCAGCAGCCTCGCGGGGGGGAATGAGCAGTTCTTC. This sequence encodes CASSLAGGNEQFF.

The V gene is TRBV12-5, the J gene TRBJ2-1, with D uncertain. Germline CDR1 and CDR2: LGHNT and FRNRAP. V was shortened by 3 bases and J by 6 bases, with 12 bases between the two germline ends. The CDR3 consists of 14 residues. CDR3 DNA sequence: TGTGCTAGTGGTTTTGCCTCTAGGGTCAATGAGCAGTTCTTC. This translates into CASGFASRVNEQFF. Full variable domain (missing parts from reference TRBV12-5 and TRBJ2-1): DARVTQTPRHKVTEMGQEVTMRCQPILGHNTVFWYRQTMMQGLELLAYFRNRAPLDDSGMPKDRFSAEMPDATLATLKIQPSEPRDSAVYFCASGFASRVNEQFFGPGTRLTVL.

The rearrangement uses TRBV6-4 and TRBJ2-2, with 7 bases matching TRBD2. The CDR3 has 14 residues. The germline CDR1 and CDR2 sequences are MRHNA and SNTAGT. V was clipped by 6 bases and J by 6 bases; unmatched bases: 7. CDR3 in amino acids: CASRTSLWSGELFF. CDR3 coding DNA: TGTGCCAGCAGGACTAGCCTCTGGTCCGGGGAGCTGTTTTTT.

This chain links TRBV30 with TRBJ2-3; D remains ambiguous. Germline-derived CDR1 and CDR2 are GTSNPN and SVGIG (reference sequence). This CDR3 region has 16 residues. V lost 2 bases, J lost 2 bases, and 17 bases lay in between. The CDR3 region is CAWSFRFRRVTDTQYF. The CDR3 DNA reads TGTGCCTGGAGTTTTAGGTTTAGAAGGGTCACAGATACGCAGTATTTT.

Here the CDR3 reads CASPLGWVRGQWGTEAFF. CDR3 DNA sequence: TGTGCCAGCCCCCTGGGCTGGGTCAGGGGGCAATGGGGCACTGAAGCTTTCTTT. The chain employs TRBV27 and TRBJ1-1; 8 bases are shared with TRBD1. After removal of 8 bases from V and 4 bases from J, the junction contained 21 bases not matched to a gene. Germline V lookup: CDR1 MNHEY, CDR2 SMNVEV (reference sequence). The CDR3 sequence is 18 residues long.

This chain links TRBV4-2 with TRBJ2-1, with D maybe TRBD1 (6 bases). With 0 bases removed from V and 3 bases from J, the gap between germline ends came to 9 bases. Germline V CDR1 and CDR2: LGHNA, YNFKEQ. The CDR3 runs 15 residues. DNA for the CDR3: TGTGCCAGCAGCCAAGACCCGGACAGCTACAATGAGCAGTTCTTC. Translation gives CASSQDPDSYNEQFF.

This chain joins TRBV9 and TRBJ1-1, with 10 bases identical to TRBD1. J gave up 1 base and V 0 bases, and 0 bases lay outside the gene matches. The germline V gene has CDR1 SGDLS and CDR2 YYNGEE. This CDR3 is 15 amino acids long. CDR3 sequence reads: CASSVGQGANTEAFF. CDR3 nucleotides: TGTGCCAGCAGCGTAGGACAGGGGGCGAACACTGAAGCTTTCTTT.

The rearrangement joins TRBV21-1 to TRBJ2-5; the table's D call, TRBD2, was not checked against the DNA. TRBV21-1 is a known pseudogene. The CDR3 has 15 amino acids. This CDR3 reads CASSKDLSGQETQYF. CDR3 coding DNA: TGTGCCAGCAGCAAAGACCTTAGCGGCCAAGAGACCCAGTACTTC.

The V gene is TRBV18, the J gene TRBJ2-3; 8 nucleotides agree with TRBD2. The CDR3 covers 16 residues. Germline V gene sequence: CDR1 KGHSH, CDR2 LQKENI. V trimming: 8 bases; J trimming: 1 base; junction bases outside the gene matches: 11. The DNA of the CDR3 is TGTGCCAGCCCGTTGAGACTAGCGATACGCACAGATACGCAGTATTTT. As protein: CASPLRLAIRTDTQYF.

The chain recombines TRBV6-1 with TRBJ2-5, with 7 bases identical to TRBD1. Germline V gene data show CDR1 as MNHNS and CDR2 as SASEGT. CDR3 size: 13 residues. V shed 6 bases, J shed 0 bases, and the junction held 1 base outside the gene matches. The CDR3 sequence is CASSGTDQETQYF. In DNA form, the CDR3 reads TGTGCCAGCAGCGGGACAGACCAAGAGACCCAGTACTTC.

The chain uses TRBV4-3 and TRBJ2-2, with D possibly being TRBD1 or TRBD2 (6 bases each). The CDR3 consists of 13 residues. Trimming shortened V by 8 bases and J by 1 base, and 8 bases separated the two germline ends. Germline V CDR1 and CDR2: LGHNA, YSLEER. This CDR3 is CASGGLNTGELFF. Here the CDR3 DNA reads TGCGCCAGCGGGGGGCTGAACACCGGGGAGCTGTTTTTT.

The chain carries TRBV7-2 and TRBJ1-2; 9 nucleotides line up with TRBD1. The CDR3 totals 16 residues. Unmatched junction bases numbered 6, after V lost 2 bases and J lost 2 bases. Per the germline V gene, CDR1 is SGHTA and CDR2 is FQGNSA. CDR3 residues: CASSLSRTGANYGYTF. CDR3 nucleotide sequence: TGTGCCAGCAGCTTATCCAGGACAGGGGCAAACTATGGCTACACCTTC.

This chain joins TRBV9 and TRBJ1-1; 7 bases align to TRBD1. V lost 4 bases, J lost 1 base, and 4 bases stayed unmatched. The CDR3 has 14 residues. Germline assignment: CDR1 SGDLS and CDR2 YYNGEE. Written as DNA, the CDR3 is TGTGCCAGCAGCCCCGACAGGGCGAACACTGAAGCTTTCTTT. Protein: CASSPDRANTEAFF.

The genes are TRBV7-8 and TRBJ2-2; 12 bases are a match to TRBD2. The CDR3 spans 15 residues. The J segment lost 5 bases and the V segment lost 2 bases, leaving 0 bases of the junction unmatched. Germline CDR1 reads SGHVS; CDR2 reads FQNEAQ. The CDR3 DNA reads as TGTGCCAGCAGCTTAACTAGCGGGAGGACCGGGGAGCTGTTTTTT. Its protein product is CASSLTSGRTGELFF.

A single count supports this clone. V and J are TRBV7-2 and TRBJ2-7; D is undetermined. The germline CDR1 and CDR2 sequences are SGHTA and FQGNSA. The CDR3 sequence is 12 residues long. Trimming pared 5 bases from V and 6 bases from J, leaving 11 bases between. CDR3 residues: CASSPLFGEQYF. The CDR3 DNA is TGTGCCAGCAGCCCCCTCTTTGGCGAGCAGTACTTC.

The chain carries TRBV7-9 and TRBJ2-7; the D is unclear. Trimming pared 1 base from V and 6 bases from J, leaving 13 bases between. The CDR3 length is 14 residues. Germline loops: CDR1 SEHNR, CDR2 FQNEAQ (reference sequence). The CDR3 DNA reads TGTGCCAGCAGCTTAGGAAGTCAGGTGGGCGAGCAGTACTTC. It codes for CASSLGSQVGEQYF.

The chain carries TRBV25-1 and TRBJ2-7, with TRBD2 identical over 8 bases. V shed 2 bases and J 0 bases; nucleotides not matched to a gene: 12. Germline values: CDR1 MGHDK, CDR2 SYGVNS. The CDR3 covers 18 residues. This CDR3 is CASSEGLWGLDNSYEQYF. CDR3 nucleotide sequence: TGTGCCAGCAGTGAAGGTTTGTGGGGACTAGATAACTCCTACGAGCAGTACTTC.

The rearrangement links TRBV28 to TRBJ2-7; 8 nucleotides line up with TRBD2. This CDR3 is built from 16 residues. Unmatched junction bases numbered 6, after V lost 2 bases and J lost 0 bases. In germline, CDR1 is MDHEN, CDR2 SYDVKM. The CDR3 nucleotides read TGTGCCAGCAGTTTAGAGGGACTAGTCCCCTCCTACGAGCAGTACTTC. Its protein product is CASSLEGLVPSYEQYF.

The rearrangement joins TRBV6-5 to TRBJ1-1; 8 nucleotides line up with TRBD1. The CDR3 sequence is 14 residues long. Per germline, CDR1 MNHEY and CDR2 SVGAGI. The V segment lost 6 bases and the J segment 3 bases; nucleotides outside the gene matches: 6. In nucleotides, the CDR3 is TGTGCCAGCAGCCTCGGACAGGGATACACTGAAGCTTTCTTT. Protein product: CASSLGQGYTEAFF.

This rearrangement joins TRBV7-8 to TRBJ2-7, with D maybe TRBD2 (6 bases). V lost 5 bases and J lost 5, with 13 bases in between. Looked up from germline, CDR1 is SGHVS and CDR2 is FQNEAQ. CDR3 length: 13 amino acids. DNA of the CDR3: TGTGCCAGCAGCGCCGGGACTCTGAACGAGCAGTACTTC. Translation: CASSAGTLNEQYF.